This T cell receptor beta chain was recovered during a study of blood T cell repertoires in COVID-19. Study overall: Collection of acute and convalescent COVID-19 samples took place in the United States, Italy and Spain. Nucleic acid was either cDNA or gDNA, and it came from T cells, B-cell-depleted T cells, or PBMCs.

Per the study methods: Estimates of nucleated cell counts were drawn from the amplification of reference gene primers. Measured with immunoSEQ multiplex PCR; TCRdb has only the in-frame clones, and not every one. V, J and clone size reflect that table, while D and trimming were determined from the DNA. This repertoire shows roughly 220,000 clones, about 87% found once; its top ten account for 3% to 3.5%. The CDR3 runs 19 residues. Sequenced material: peripheral blood. The sequence was obtained from a man in his sixties with acute or convalescent COVID-19. V and J are TRBV21-1 and TRBJ2-7; the table's D gene call, TRBD2, was not cross checked with the DNA. TRBV21-1 is given as a pseudogene. The CDR3 bases are TGTGCCAGCAGCAAAGCGCCTCCTAGCGGGGGTGATGACTCCTACGAGCAGTACTTC. It translates to CASSKAPPSGGDDSYEQYF.